The next 18 T cell receptor beta chains were all read from a single sample in a study of cytomegalovirus exposure and HLA in healthy donors. Primers for the PCR totalled 60 Vbeta and 13 Jbeta. Produced via immunoSEQ multiplex PCR; TCRdb's table is partial and in-frame only. The repertoire has roughly 190,000 clones, roughly 81% of them found once; the top ten carry approximately 3%. The sample consisted of PBMCs. These receptors came from a woman aged 25-40 years in good health and CMV-seropositive.

This sequence joins TRBV15 and TRBJ1-1, with 10 nucleotides matching TRBD1. Per germline, CDR1 LNHNV and CDR2 YYDKDF (reference sequence). The CDR3 sequence is 13 residues long. J was trimmed by 11 bases and V by 0 bases; bases with no gene match: 3. CDR3 DNA sequence: TGTGCCACCAGCAGAGATATGGGACAGGGGGCTTTCTTT. The encoded protein is CATSRDMGQGAFF.

This clone has more than one count but fewer than ten. V usage is TRBV10-2 and J usage is TRBJ2-2; 13 positions agree with TRBD2. Per germline, CDR1 WSHSY and CDR2 SAAADI. This CDR3 contains 15 residues. After removal of 7 bases from V and 5 bases from J, the junction contained 4 bases not matched to a gene. In DNA, the CDR3 is TGCGCCAGCACTGTGACTAGCGGGAGGACCGGGGAGCTGTTTTTT. This codes for CASTVTSGRTGELFF.

About this clone: Sequence at one end of the junction differs from germline and may be a read error. Other DNA sequences in the sample encode the same CDR3. This chain joins TRBV6-1 and TRBJ2-1, with 10 bases identical to TRBD2. Germline assignment: CDR1 MNHNS and CDR2 SASEGT. The CDR3 consists of 14 residues. For the CDR3, the DNA is TGTGCCAGCGACAGACTAGCGGGTCTAAATGAGCAATTCTTC. Its protein product is CASDRLAGLNEQFF.

This clone was seen once. The V gene is TRBV7-2, the J gene TRBJ2-1, with 11 positions matching TRBD2. Germline CDR1 SGHTA, CDR2 FQGNSA. This CDR3 comprises 17 residues. The trim removed 0 bases at V and 4 bases at J, leaving 5 bases unmatched. This CDR3 reads CASSLASGTSGYNEQFF. DNA of the CDR3: TGTGCCAGCAGCTTAGCGTCGGGGACTAGCGGATACAATGAGCAGTTCTTC.

The chain couples TRBV15 to TRBJ2-1, with 9 positions matching TRBD1. The CDR3 runs to 16 residues. The germline gives CDR1 LNHNV, CDR2 YYDKDF (reference sequence). V trimming: 9 bases; J trimming: 1 base; junction bases outside the gene matches: 10. CDR3 residues: CATFEPGQGSYNEQFF. CDR3 bases: TGTGCCACTTTCGAACCGGGACAGGGTTCCTACAATGAGCAGTTCTTC.

The chain is built from TRBV28 and TRBJ2-7; 8 bases line up with TRBD1. The CDR3 has 13 amino acids. J lost 2 bases, V lost 6 bases, and 3 bases had no gene match. Per the germline V gene, CDR1 is MDHEN and CDR2 is SYDVKM. The CDR3 loop is CASRSTGAYEQYF. The CDR3 coding sequence is TGTGCCAGCAGGTCGACAGGGGCCTACGAGCAGTACTTC. Full variable domain (rest looked up from reference TRBV28 and TRBJ2-7): DVKVTQSSRYLVKRTGEKVFLECVQDMDHENMFWYRQDPGLGLRLIYFSYDVKMKEKGDIPEGYSVSREKKERFSLILESASTNQTSMYLCASRSTGAYEQYFGPGTRLTVT.

In its sample, this clone was seen once. The CDR3 nucleotides read TGTGCCAGCAGTCTTATAGTACAGCCGCAGTACTTC. This gives the protein CASSLIVQPQYF. The V and J genes are TRBV27 and TRBJ2-7; D unresolved. From germline, CDR1 is MNHEY and CDR2 SMNVEV (reference sequence). The CDR3 extends over 12 amino acids. Trimming stripped 5 bases from V and 9 bases from J, with 14 bases between.

The J gene is TRBJ2-1, the V gene TRBV28, with D maybe TRBD1 (6 bases). Germline loops: CDR1 MDHEN, CDR2 SYDVKM. Trimming removed 6 bases at V and 8 bases at J, with 17 bases between. The CDR3 sequence is 14 residues long. This CDR3 is CASRGAGSLDEQFF. In DNA, the CDR3 is TGTGCCAGCAGGGGGGCAGGGTCACTAGATGAGCAGTTCTTC.

This rearrangement joins TRBV6-1 to TRBJ1-1, with D perhaps TRBD1 (5 bases). Trimming shortened V by 2 bases and J by 4 bases, and 8 bases separated the two germline ends. Germline V gene data show CDR1 as MNHNS and CDR2 as SASEGT. This CDR3 contains 13 residues. The CDR3 loop reads CASSEKTATEAFF. The CDR3 bases are TGTGCCAGCAGTGAAAAGACAGCCACTGAAGCTTTCTTT.

This clone has more than one count but fewer than ten. The CDR3, as DNA: TGTGCCAGCAGCTTGGGGGGGCTCCCCTACGAGCAGTACTTC. It is translated as CASSLGGLPYEQYF. The chain joins TRBV5-4 to TRBJ2-7, with a possible D match to TRBD1 (6 bases). Germline V gene sequence: CDR1 SGHNT, CDR2 YYREEE (reference sequence). Trimming removed 0 bases at V and 2 bases at J, with 9 bases between. This CDR3 has 14 residues.

The chain combines TRBV27 with TRBJ1-5; D remains ambiguous. The germline V and J ends were trimmed by 2 bases and 3 bases, with 5 bases remaining between them. The CDR3 spans 13 residues. Germline assignment: CDR1 MNHEY and CDR2 SMNVEV (reference sequence). DNA of the CDR3: TGTGCCAGCAGTTTACACTACAATCAGCCCCAGCATTTT. Amino acid sequence: CASSLHYNQPQHF.

The genes are TRBV21-1 and TRBJ2-4; TRBD1, the D gene given by the table, was not confirmed from the DNA. TRBV21-1 counts as a pseudogene. The CDR3 runs 22 residues. This CDR3 is CASSKAPRGYLYGNLAKNIQYF. The CDR3 nucleotides read TGTGCCAGCAGCAAAGCCCCAAGGGGGTATTTATACGGGAACCTAGCCAAAAACATTCAGTACTTC.

This rearrangement joins TRBV9 to TRBJ2-1, with 10 bases fitting TRBD2. This CDR3 region has 17 residues. The germline gives CDR1 SGDLS, CDR2 YYNGEE. With 0 bases clipped from V and 4 bases from J, the junction kept 7 bases outside the gene matches. The CDR3 bases are TGTGCCAGCAGCGTAGAAGCTAGCGGGAGTTTTTACAATGAGCAGTTCTTC. Its protein is CASSVEASGSFYNEQFF.

J is TRBJ2-7 and V is TRBV27; 9 bases align to TRBD1. Per the germline V gene, CDR1 is MNHEY and CDR2 is SMNVEV (reference sequence). This CDR3 comprises 15 residues. J lost 5 bases, V lost 2 bases, and 7 bases had no gene match. The DNA of the CDR3 is TGTGCCAGCAGTTTAAGTCGGACAGGGGTCCACGAGCAGTACTTC. The encoded protein is CASSLSRTGVHEQYF.

The J gene is TRBJ2-3, the V gene TRBV19; 7 nucleotides line up with TRBD1. The CDR3 is made up of 12 amino acids. Germline loops: CDR1 LNHDA, CDR2 SQIVND (reference sequence). Losses at the gene ends were 9 bases for V and 4 bases for J; bases not matched to a gene: 4. In DNA, the CDR3 is TGTGCCAGCAATACAGGGGCAGATACGCAGTATTTT. Residues: CASNTGADTQYF.

The CDR3 here is CAISFPPGGSYEQYF. The CDR3 DNA is TGTGCCATCAGTTTCCCACCCGGAGGCAGCTACGAGCAGTACTTC. V gene TRBV10-3 combines with J gene TRBJ2-7; possible D gene TRBD2, 5 bases. The V end lost 5 bases, the J end lost 3 bases, and 17 bases lay between the germline ends. The CDR3 consists of 15 residues. In germline, CDR1 is ENHRY, CDR2 SYGVKD.

The chain uses TRBV11-2 and TRBJ1-1, with a possible D match to TRBD1 (5 bases). Trimming removed 8 bases from V and 0 bases from J, with 7 bases in between. CDR3 size: 12 residues. Germline V gene data show CDR1 as SGHAT and CDR2 as FQNNGV. CDR3 sequence reads: CASGGLNTEAFF. The CDR3 nucleotides read TGTGCCAGCGGGGGGTTGAACACTGAAGCTTTCTTT.

The chain employs TRBV5-4 and TRBJ2-5; possible D gene TRBD1, 6 bases. In germline, CDR1 is SGHNT, CDR2 YYREEE (reference sequence). The CDR3 covers 14 residues. Trimming took 4 bases from V and 1 from J, leaving 11 bases between them. The CDR3 here is CASSPTGLQETQYF. CDR3 sequence (DNA): TGTGCCAGCAGCCCGACAGGTCTCCAAGAGACCCAGTACTTC.